This T cell receptor (beta chain) was obtained from a study of CD39 and CD103 CD8 tumor-infiltrating T cells. Trimming removed 3 bases from V and 8 bases from J; junction bases left unmatched: 7. In germline, CDR1 is SGHAT, CDR2 FQNNGV. The CDR3 has 14 amino acids. General study findings and limits: DP CD8 TILs seemed more oligoclonal than DN, SP and blood memory CD8. Unlike DN TIL clonotypes, DP TIL clonotypes seldom appeared in blood.

At sample collection, these patients were off therapy. On this clone: The antigen is undetermined.

Between roughly 9,000 and 100,000 sorted cells per subset supplied genomic DNA. Method: immunoSEQ multiplex PCR; TCRdb's copy keeps in-frame clones and lacks some. The table has about 2,900 clones, roughly 85% seen once. This TCR was sampled from a human donor with head and neck squamous cell carcinoma. The sequenced sample was CD39- CD103- CD8+ T cells sorted from the tumor. Stated subset: CD103-CD39- double-negative CD45RA- CD8 T cells. This chain connects TRBV11-2 to TRBJ1-2; 9 nucleotides align to TRBD1. CDR3 sequence: CASSFIRQGEGYTF. CDR3 DNA: TGTGCCAGCAGCTTCATTAGACAGGGGGAAGGCTACACCTTC. The full variable domain, completed using reference TRBV11-2 and TRBJ1-2, is EAGVAQSPRYKIIEKRQSVAFWCNPISGHATLYWYQQILGQGPKLLIQFQNNGVVDDSQLPKDRFSAERLKGVDSTLKIQPAKLEDSAVYLCASSFIRQGEGYTFGSGTRLTVV.